The 5 T cell receptor beta chains presented below share a single source sample, sequenced in a study of blood T cell repertoires in COVID-19. Repertoires were generated with immunoSEQ multiplex PCR, while TCRdb's copy carries only in-frame clones and drops some. This repertoire shows roughly 190,000 clones, roughly 86% found once; its top ten account for around 24%. The sequencing sample was made of PBMCs or T cells enriched from blood (not recorded which). The receptors were sampled from a woman between 40 and 50 years old in a cohort exposed to, infected with or recovered from COVID-19 (not recorded which).

The J gene is TRBJ2-7, the V gene TRBV5-6; D uncertain. The CDR3 loop spans 12 amino acids. Per germline, CDR1 SGHDT and CDR2 YYEEEE. Trimming took off 5 bases at V and 3 bases at J, with 9 bases between the two ends. CDR3 sequence reads: CASSSTYYEQYF. The CDR3 DNA sequence: TGTGCCAGCAGTTCGACTTACTACGAGCAGTACTTC.

This clone was seen just once. The CDR3 DNA is TGCAGCGTTGAGGTGGGACTAGCATCCTACAATGAGCAGTTCTTC. Amino acids: CSVEVGLASYNEQFF. This chain joins TRBV29-1 and TRBJ2-1; 9 nucleotides line up with TRBD2. J was trimmed by 1 base and V by 3 bases; bases with no gene match: 4. This CDR3 is built from 15 residues. Germline V lookup: CDR1 SQVTM, CDR2 ANQGSEA.

This sequence joins TRBV5-1 and TRBJ2-7, with TRBD1 identical over 9 bases. Germline lookup yields CDR1 SGHRS and CDR2 YFSETQ. The CDR3 has 21 amino acids. V dropped 4 bases and J dropped 2; count of bases not matched to a gene: 25. CDR3 sequence (DNA): TGCGCCAGCAGCCCGCGACCGTCCCTCTATGTTGGACAGGGGTCGACCTACGAGCAGTACTTC. Its translation is CASSPRPSLYVGQGSTYEQYF. Based on the CDR3 plus reference TRBV5-1 and TRBJ2-7, the full variable domain is KAGVTQTPRYLIKTRGQQVTLSCSPISGHRSVSWYQQTPGQGLQFLFEYFSETQRNKGNFPGRFSGRQFSNSRSEMNVSTLELGDSALYLCASSPRPSLYVGQGSTYEQYFGPGTRLTVT.

The chain joins TRBV12-5 to TRBJ2-3; 14 nucleotides line up with TRBD2. This CDR3 comprises 17 residues. The germline V gene has CDR1 LGHNT and CDR2 FRNRAP. The ends lost 5 bases at V and 0 bases at J; junction bases unmatched: 4. The CDR3: CASGKGTSGGSTDTQYF. In DNA, the CDR3 is TGTGCTAGTGGTAAAGGGACTAGCGGGGGTAGCACAGATACGCAGTATTTT.

The chain uses TRBV18 and TRBJ2-3; D might be TRBD1 (6 bases). CDR1 is KGHSH, CDR2 LQKENI, per germline. Trimming left V 6 bases short and J 0 bases short, with 13 bases between. The CDR3 has 15 residues. The CDR3 sequence: CASSLKGESTDTQYF. CDR3 in DNA: TGTGCCAGCTCCCTCAAGGGGGAAAGCACAGATACGCAGTATTTT.